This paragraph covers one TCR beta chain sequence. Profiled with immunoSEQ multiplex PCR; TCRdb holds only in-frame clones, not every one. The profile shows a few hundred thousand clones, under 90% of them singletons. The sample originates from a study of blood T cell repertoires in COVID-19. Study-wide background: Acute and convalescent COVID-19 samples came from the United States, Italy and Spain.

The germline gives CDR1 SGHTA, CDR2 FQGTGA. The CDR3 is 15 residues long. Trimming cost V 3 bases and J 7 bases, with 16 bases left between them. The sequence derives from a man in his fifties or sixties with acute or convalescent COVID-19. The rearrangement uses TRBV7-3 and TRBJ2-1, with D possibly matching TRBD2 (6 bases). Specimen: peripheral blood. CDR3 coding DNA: TGTGCCAGCAGCTTGGGGGGACCTAATAGGAATGAGCAGTTCTTC. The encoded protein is CASSLGGPNRNEQFF.